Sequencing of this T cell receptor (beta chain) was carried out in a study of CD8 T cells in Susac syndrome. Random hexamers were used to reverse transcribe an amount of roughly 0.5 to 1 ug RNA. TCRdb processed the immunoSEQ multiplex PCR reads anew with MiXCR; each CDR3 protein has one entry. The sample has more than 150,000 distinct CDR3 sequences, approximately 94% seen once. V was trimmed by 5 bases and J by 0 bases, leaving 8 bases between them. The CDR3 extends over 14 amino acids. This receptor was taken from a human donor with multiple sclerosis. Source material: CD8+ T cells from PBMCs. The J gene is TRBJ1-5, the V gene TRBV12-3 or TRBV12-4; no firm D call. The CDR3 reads CASSPSNSNQPQHF. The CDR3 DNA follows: TGTGCCAGCAGTCCTTCCAATAGCAATCAGCCCCAGCATTTT.